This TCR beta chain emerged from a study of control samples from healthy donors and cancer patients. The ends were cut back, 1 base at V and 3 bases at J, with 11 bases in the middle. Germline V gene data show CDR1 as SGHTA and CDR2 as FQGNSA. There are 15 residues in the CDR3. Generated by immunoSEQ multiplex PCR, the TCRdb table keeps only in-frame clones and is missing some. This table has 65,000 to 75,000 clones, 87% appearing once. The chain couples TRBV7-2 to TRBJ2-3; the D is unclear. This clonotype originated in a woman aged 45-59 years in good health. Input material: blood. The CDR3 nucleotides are TGTGCCAGCAGCTTAGAAAGTGTCTTTACAGATACGCAGTATTTT. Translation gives CASSLESVFTDTQYF.